The 25 T cell receptor beta chains reported below all come from one sample, sequenced in a study of STAT5B mutations in CD4+ large granular lymphocyte leukemia. Here immunoSEQ multiplex PCR was the method, and the copy in TCRdb shows in-frame clones only, minus some. The sample includes 30,000 to 35,000 clones, roughly four fifths seen only once; the top ten take 4.4%. Material: CD4+ T cells from blood buffy coats. These receptors were obtained from a human donor in good health.

V usage is TRBV11-3 and J usage is TRBJ1-1; D not resolved. The length of the CDR3 is 13 residues. Looked up from germline, CDR1 is SGHNT and CDR2 is YENEEA. V was cut by 1 base and J by 1 base, with 4 bases left in between. The CDR3 sequence: CASSLARNTEAFF. CDR3 nucleotide sequence: TGTGCCAGCAGCTTAGCTCGGAACACTGAAGCTTTCTTT.

The chain recombines TRBV10-3 with TRBJ1-1; D might be TRBD1 (6 bases). Per germline, CDR1 ENHRY and CDR2 SYGVKD. Trimming cost V 11 bases and J 1 base, with 17 bases left between them. The CDR3 contains 14 residues. CDR3 amino acids: CASQGTRGNTEAFF. The CDR3 DNA reads as TGTGCCTCACAGGGAACTAGGGGGAACACTGAAGCTTTCTTT.

This clone was detected only a few times. The gene calls are TRBV6-1 and TRBJ2-7; D gene uncertain. Germline CDR1 reads MNHNS; CDR2 reads SASEGT. V was cut by 2 bases and J by 4 bases, with 6 bases left in between. This CDR3 is built from 12 residues. The chain's CDR3 is CASSESEYEQYF. The DNA of the CDR3 is TGTGCCAGCAGTGAATCGGAGTACGAGCAGTACTTC.

Only a few counts were recorded for this clone. The chain uses TRBV7-9 and TRBJ1-1, with a possible D match to TRBD1 (5 bases). Germline V gives CDR1 SEHNR, CDR2 FQNEAQ (reference sequence). The CDR3 runs to 15 residues. V dropped 5 bases and J dropped 1 base, with 14 bases sitting between them. CDR3 sequence reads: CASSAGGMENTEAFF. CDR3 coding DNA: TGTGCCAGCAGCGCCGGGGGTATGGAGAACACTGAAGCTTTCTTT.

The rearrangement links TRBV14 to TRBJ2-1, with D possibly TRBD1 on 6 matching bases. The CDR3 has 15 residues. V lost 6 bases and J lost 0, with 12 bases in between. The germline gives CDR1 SGHDN, CDR2 FVKESK. The CDR3 protein is CASRPQGSSYNEQFF. CDR3 nucleotide sequence: TGTGCCAGCAGACCCCAGGGGAGCTCCTACAATGAGCAGTTCTTC.

This chain links TRBV6-1 with TRBJ2-1; D possibly corresponds to TRBD2 (6 bases). V gave up 2 bases and J gave up 5 bases, with 10 bases separating them. The length of the CDR3 is 14 residues. CDR1 and CDR2 from the germline V gene are MNHNS and SASEGT. CDR3 amino acids: CASSESRTNNEQFF. The CDR3 bases are TGTGCCAGCAGTGAATCACGGACTAACAATGAGCAGTTCTTC.

The chain links TRBV30 to TRBJ1-6, with 7 bases that match TRBD1. The germline V gene has CDR1 GTSNPN and CDR2 SVGIG (reference sequence). The V segment lost 5 bases and the J segment 0 bases; nucleotides outside the gene matches: 7. CDR3 size: 16 residues. CDR3 sequence reads: CAWESTGTSYNSPLHF. CDR3 sequence (DNA): TGTGCCTGGGAGTCGACAGGGACCTCCTATAATTCACCCCTCCACTTT. Full variable domain (remainder filled in from reference TRBV30 and TRBJ1-6): SQTIHQWPATLVQPVGSPLSLECTVEGTSNPNLYWYRQAAGRGLQLLFYSVGIGQISSEVPQNLSASRPQDRQFILSSKKLLLSDSGFYLCAWESTGTSYNSPLHFGNGTRLTVT.

The V gene is TRBV9, the J gene TRBJ1-1; maybe TRBD1 (5 bases). Trimming stripped 2 bases from V and 1 base from J, with 6 bases between. The CDR3 length is 13 residues. CDR1 is SGDLS and CDR2 is YYNGEE in the germline V gene. CDR3 protein: CASSVGRNTEAFF. The CDR3 DNA is TGTGCCAGCAGCGTGGGACGGAACACTGAAGCTTTCTTT. Based on the CDR3 plus reference TRBV9 and TRBJ1-1, the full variable domain is DSGVTQTPKHLITATGQRVTLRCSPRSGDLSVYWYQQSLDQGLQFLIQYYNGEERAKGNILERFSAQQFPDLHSELNLSSLELGDSALYFCASSVGRNTEAFFGQGTRLTVV.

The chain is built from TRBV9 and TRBJ2-7; D is unresolved. This CDR3 contains 14 residues. Germline values: CDR1 SGDLS, CDR2 YYNGEE. V shed 4 bases and J shed 0 bases, with 11 bases lying between them. The chain's CDR3 is CASSPQDLSYEQYF. Here the CDR3 DNA reads TGTGCCAGCAGCCCCCAGGACCTCTCCTACGAGCAGTACTTC.

The rearrangement links TRBV6-5 to TRBJ2-3; TRBD2 matches 7 bases. The CDR3 covers 15 residues. In germline, CDR1 is MNHEY, CDR2 SVGAGI. Trimming took 6 bases from V and 4 from J; bases not matched to a gene: 10. CDR3 in DNA: TGTGCCAGCAGAGCAGCGGGGCCCCCGGCAGATACGCAGTATTTT. Protein product: CASRAAGPPADTQYF.

The chain carries TRBV6-1 and TRBJ2-2, with D maybe TRBD2 (5 bases). Deletions cut 2 bases from V and 4 bases from J, with 17 bases between. Germline CDR1 MNHNS, CDR2 SASEGT. The CDR3 spans 17 residues. CDR3 nucleotide sequence: TGTGCCAGCAGTGAAAGCTTGGGCAGAAGCGGCACCGGGGAGCTGTTTTTT. Translation gives CASSESLGRSGTGELFF.

The V gene is TRBV7-2, the J gene TRBJ2-7, with D unresolved. With 5 bases removed from V and 3 bases from J, the gap between germline ends came to 5 bases. The CDR3 consists of 11 residues. Germline V gene sequence: CDR1 SGHTA, CDR2 FQGNSA. The CDR3: CASSELYEQYF. Here the CDR3 DNA reads TGTGCCAGCAGCGAACTCTACGAGCAGTACTTC.

This chain uses TRBV19 with TRBJ2-3; TRBD2 might be the D (6 bases). This CDR3 has 15 amino acids. The V end lost 5 bases, the J end lost 6 bases, and 18 bases lay between the germline ends. Germline V gene sequence: CDR1 LNHDA, CDR2 SQIVND (reference sequence). This CDR3 is CASSGPGLTTDTQYF. The CDR3 nucleotides are TGTGCCAGTAGTGGCCCGGGACTCACTACGGATACGCAGTATTTT.

This clone turned up a few times. The chain joins TRBV7-9 to TRBJ2-6; D may be TRBD1 (5 bases). The CDR3 contains 14 residues. With 3 bases removed from V and 2 bases from J, the gap between germline ends came to 5 bases. Germline CDR1 is SEHNR and CDR2 is FQNEAQ (reference sequence). The CDR3 protein is CASSLTAGANVLTF. DNA for the CDR3: TGTGCCAGCAGCTTGACAGCTGGGGCCAACGTCCTGACTTTC. Drawing the rest from reference TRBV7-9 and TRBJ2-6, the complete variable domain is DTGVSQNPRHKITKRGQNVTFRCDPISEHNRLYWYRQTLGQGPEFLTYFQNEAQLEKSRLLSDRFSAERPKGSFSTLEIQRTEQGDSAMYLCASSLTAGANVLTFGAGSRLTVL.

V usage is TRBV18 and J usage is TRBJ2-2, with 9 bases matching TRBD1. This CDR3 comprises 15 residues. Germline CDR1 is KGHSH and CDR2 is LQKENI. V dropped 4 bases and J dropped 5; count of bases not matched to a gene: 5. The CDR3 nucleotides are TGTGCCAGCTCACGTGGGACAGGGTCGACCGGGGAGCTGTTTTTT. As protein: CASSRGTGSTGELFF.

The chain uses TRBV5-1 and TRBJ2-7; 11 bases map to TRBD2. The germline gives CDR1 SGHRS, CDR2 YFSETQ. This CDR3 region has 16 residues. Trimming removed 0 bases from V and 1 base from J; junction bases left unmatched: 3. Written as DNA, the CDR3 is TGCGCCAGCAGCTTGGGAGGGACTAGCGGTTCCTACGAGCAGTACTTC. Translating gives CASSLGGTSGSYEQYF.

The chain couples TRBV28 to TRBJ2-5; 12 positions match TRBD2. Germline V gives CDR1 MDHEN, CDR2 SYDVKM. CDR3 length: 14 amino acids. The J segment lost 5 bases and the V segment lost 5 bases, leaving 3 bases of the junction unmatched. The CDR3 coding sequence is TGTGCCAGCAGTCGACTAGCGGGAGAGGAGACCCAGTACTTC. Translated: CASSRLAGEETQYF.

The chain carries TRBV11-2 and TRBJ1-2; D gene unclear. V dropped 8 bases and J dropped 7 bases, with 14 bases sitting between them. The CDR3 runs to 12 residues. The germline CDR1 and CDR2 sequences are SGHAT and FQNNGV. CDR3 in amino acids: CASRGISGGYTF. CDR3 in DNA: TGTGCCAGCCGGGGTATCAGCGGTGGCTACACCTTC.

The chain employs TRBV18 and TRBJ2-7; 13 bases fit TRBD2. CDR1 KGHSH and CDR2 LQKENI come from the germline V gene. Losses at the gene ends were 5 bases for V and 3 bases for J; bases not matched to a gene: 7. The CDR3 contains 16 residues. The CDR3: CASSSRTSGSRYEQYF. CDR3 bases: TGTGCCAGCTCATCCCGGACTAGCGGGAGTCGCTACGAGCAGTACTTC.

The chain combines TRBV28 with TRBJ2-1, with 12 nucleotides matching TRBD1. With V trimmed by 5 bases and J by 2 bases, 4 bases remained unmatched. Germline lookup yields CDR1 MDHEN and CDR2 SYDVKM. The CDR3 is 16 residues long. The CDR3 nucleotides read TGTGCCAGCAGTGGGACAGGGGGCAGCCCCTACAATGAGCAGTTCTTC. Its protein product is CASSGTGGSPYNEQFF.

The J gene is TRBJ2-7, the V gene TRBV28, with a tentative D call TRBD2 (5 bases). The CDR3 length is 15 residues. Germline CDR1 reads MDHEN; CDR2 reads SYDVKM. V was cut by 5 bases and J by 1 base, with 15 bases left in between. The CDR3 sequence is CASSRTGSRSYEQYF. The CDR3, as DNA: TGTGCCAGCAGTCGCACGGGGTCGCGATCCTACGAGCAGTACTTC.

The rearrangement uses TRBV18 and TRBJ1-1; maybe TRBD1 (5 bases). The CDR3 has 14 amino acids. Trimming stripped 0 bases from V and 6 bases from J, with 11 bases between. CDR1 and CDR2 from the germline V gene are KGHSH and LQKENI. CDR3 bases: TGTGCCAGCTCACCACCTGGGGGTTTATCTGAAGCTTTCTTT. It translates to CASSPPGGLSEAFF. The complete variable domain, with remaining parts taken from reference TRBV18 and TRBJ1-1, reads NAGVMQNPRHLVRRRGQEARLRCSPMKGHSHVYWYRQLPEEGLKFMVYLQKENIIDESGMPKERFSAEFPKEGPSILRIQQVVRGDSAAYFCASSPPGGLSEAFFGQGTRLTVV.

This rearrangement joins TRBV27 to TRBJ1-1; TRBD1 matches at 8 bases. Per germline, CDR1 MNHEY and CDR2 SMNVEV (reference sequence). The trim removed 3 bases at V and 4 bases at J, leaving 7 bases unmatched. The CDR3 runs to 15 residues. CDR3 nucleotide sequence: TGTGCCAGCAGTTTCGGACAGGGTGGTATCACTGAAGCTTTCTTT. Residues: CASSFGQGGITEAFF.

This clone appeared a few times. The genes are TRBV27 and TRBJ2-7; 11 bases map to TRBD1. The CDR3 runs 15 residues. With V trimmed by 7 bases and J by 4 bases, 9 bases remained unmatched. Germline V lookup: CDR1 MNHEY, CDR2 SMNVEV (reference sequence). The CDR3 reads CASTPGTGGKYEQYF. DNA for the CDR3: TGTGCCAGCACCCCCGGGACAGGGGGTAAGTACGAGCAGTACTTC.

The genes are TRBV5-6 and TRBJ2-5; no clear D. The CDR3 has 13 amino acids. From germline, CDR1 is SGHDT and CDR2 YYEEEE. The V gene lost 0 bases and the J gene lost 1 base, with 4 bases spanning the gap. CDR3 in DNA: TGTGCCAGCAGCTTGGTCGGCCAAGAGACCCAGTACTTC. As protein: CASSLVGQETQYF.